This T cell receptor (beta chain) was captured in a study of T cell repertoires in cytomegalovirus infection. Whole-study context: Through public TCR beta signatures, both CMV infection and matching HLA type were indicated. General study results and limits: Frequencies of public TCR beta families were cumulated, and this identified carriers of CMV plus the relevant HLA. Dominating the ex vivo response were HLA-C-restricted CMV-specific TCR beta clonotypes.

This clonotype was recorded a few times. The target antigen is unknown. CDR3 length: 19 residues. Trimming removed 0 bases from V and 4 bases from J; junction bases left unmatched: 13. Germline loops: CDR1 LNHDA, CDR2 SQIVND (reference sequence). Via MiXCR, TCRdb re-called the reads, giving one row per CDR3 protein. The sample has around 530,000 distinct CDR3 sequences, about 30% seen once. This TCR was sampled from a human donor in good health (CMV status not recorded). Some clones in this sample may be carry-over from other donors' samples. This chain links TRBV19 with TRBJ2-1, with 9 bases identical to TRBD2. Sequenced sample: PBMCs. This chain's CDR3 is CASSIDAPFGLAGYNEQFF. The CDR3 DNA follows: TGTGCCAGTAGTATAGATGCCCCATTCGGCCTAGCGGGGTACAATGAGCAGTTCTTC.